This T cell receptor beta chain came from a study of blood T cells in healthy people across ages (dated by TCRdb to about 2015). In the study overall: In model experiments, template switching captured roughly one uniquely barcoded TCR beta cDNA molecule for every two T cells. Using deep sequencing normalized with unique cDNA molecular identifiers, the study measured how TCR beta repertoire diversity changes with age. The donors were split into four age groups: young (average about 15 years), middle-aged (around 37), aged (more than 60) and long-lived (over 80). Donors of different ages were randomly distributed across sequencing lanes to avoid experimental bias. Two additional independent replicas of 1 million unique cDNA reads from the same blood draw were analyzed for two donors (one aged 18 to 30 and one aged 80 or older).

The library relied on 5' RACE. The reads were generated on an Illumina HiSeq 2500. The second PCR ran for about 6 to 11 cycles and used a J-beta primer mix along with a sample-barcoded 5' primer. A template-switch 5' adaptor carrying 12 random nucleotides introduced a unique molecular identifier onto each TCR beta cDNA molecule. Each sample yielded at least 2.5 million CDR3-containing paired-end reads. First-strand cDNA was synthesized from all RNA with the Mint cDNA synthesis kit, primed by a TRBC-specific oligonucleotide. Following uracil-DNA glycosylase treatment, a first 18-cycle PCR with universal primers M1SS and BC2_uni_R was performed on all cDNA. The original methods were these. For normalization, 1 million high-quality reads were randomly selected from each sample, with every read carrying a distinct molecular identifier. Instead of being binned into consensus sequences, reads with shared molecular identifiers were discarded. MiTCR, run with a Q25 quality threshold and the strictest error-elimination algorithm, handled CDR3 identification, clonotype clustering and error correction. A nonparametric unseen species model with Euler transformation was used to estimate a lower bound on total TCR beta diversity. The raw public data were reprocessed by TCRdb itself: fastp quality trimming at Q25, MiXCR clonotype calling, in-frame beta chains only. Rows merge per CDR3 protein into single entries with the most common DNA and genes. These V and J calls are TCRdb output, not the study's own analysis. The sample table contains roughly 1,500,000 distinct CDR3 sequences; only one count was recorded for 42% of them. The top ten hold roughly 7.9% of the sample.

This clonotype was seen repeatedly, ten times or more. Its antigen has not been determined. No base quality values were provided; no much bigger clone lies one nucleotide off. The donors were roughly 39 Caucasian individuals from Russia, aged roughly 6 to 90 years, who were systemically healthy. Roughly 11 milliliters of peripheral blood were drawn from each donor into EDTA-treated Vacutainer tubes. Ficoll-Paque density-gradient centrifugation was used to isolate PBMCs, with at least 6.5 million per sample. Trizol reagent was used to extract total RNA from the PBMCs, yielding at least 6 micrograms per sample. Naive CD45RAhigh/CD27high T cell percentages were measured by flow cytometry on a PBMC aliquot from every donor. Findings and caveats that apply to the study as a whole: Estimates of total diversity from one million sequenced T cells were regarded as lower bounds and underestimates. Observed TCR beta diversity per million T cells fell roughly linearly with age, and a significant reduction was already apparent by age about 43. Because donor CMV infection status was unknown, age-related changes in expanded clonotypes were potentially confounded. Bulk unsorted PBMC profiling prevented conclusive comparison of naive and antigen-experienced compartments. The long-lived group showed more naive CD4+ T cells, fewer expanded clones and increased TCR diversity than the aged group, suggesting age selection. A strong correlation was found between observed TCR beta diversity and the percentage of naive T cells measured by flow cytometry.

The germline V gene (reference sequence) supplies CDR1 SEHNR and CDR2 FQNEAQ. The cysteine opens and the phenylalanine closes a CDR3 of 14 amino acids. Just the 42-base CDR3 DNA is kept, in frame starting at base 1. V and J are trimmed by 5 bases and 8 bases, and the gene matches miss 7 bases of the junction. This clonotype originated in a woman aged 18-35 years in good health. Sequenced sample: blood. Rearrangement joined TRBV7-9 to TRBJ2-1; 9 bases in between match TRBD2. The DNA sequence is TGTGCCAGCAGCCGGACTAGCGTAGGCCATGAGCAGTTCTTC. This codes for CASSRTSVGHEQFF.